These 2 T cell receptor beta chains originate from one sample sequenced in a study of shared clonotypes between healthy human individuals. Some clones are missing from TCRdb's copy, which holds only in-frame ones; the method was immunoSEQ multiplex PCR. The profile shows around 690,000 clones, 90% of them singletons. The specimen was memory CD8+ T cells from PBMCs. The subset here: CD45RO+ cells pooled with CCR7-negative TemRA cells. The receptors were gathered from a man aged 18 to 29 in good health. Some clones in this sample may be carry-over from other donors' samples.

The rearrangement links TRBV28 to TRBJ2-7; 7 bases fit TRBD1. The CDR3 totals 14 residues. Germline CDR1 MDHEN, CDR2 SYDVKM. V dropped 6 bases and J dropped 4; count of bases not matched to a gene: 9. This chain's CDR3 is CASSLPGTEYEQYF. CDR3 nucleotides: TGTGCCAGCAGCCTCCCGGGGACAGAATACGAGCAGTACTTC.

CDR3 nucleotides: TGTGCCAGTAGTAGCGCAACAGGGTCCGGGGAGCTGTTTTTT. Protein: CASSSATGSGELFF. This chain joins TRBV19 and TRBJ2-2, with TRBD1 as a possible D gene (6 bases). The CDR3 length is 14 residues. Trimming cost V 4 bases and J 6 bases, with 12 bases left between them. Germline V CDR1 and CDR2: LNHDA, SQIVND (reference sequence).